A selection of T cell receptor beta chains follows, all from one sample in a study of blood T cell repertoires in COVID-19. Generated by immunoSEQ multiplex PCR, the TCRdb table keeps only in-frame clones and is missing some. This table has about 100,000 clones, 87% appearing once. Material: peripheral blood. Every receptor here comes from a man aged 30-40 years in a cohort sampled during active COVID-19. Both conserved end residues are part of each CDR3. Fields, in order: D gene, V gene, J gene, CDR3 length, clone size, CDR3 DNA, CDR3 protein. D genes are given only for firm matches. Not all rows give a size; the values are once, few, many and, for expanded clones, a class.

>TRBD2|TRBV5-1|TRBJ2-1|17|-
TGCGCCAGCAGCTCCCCTAGACTAGCGGGGGGGCTCGATGAGCAGTTCTTC
CASSSPRLAGGLDEQFF
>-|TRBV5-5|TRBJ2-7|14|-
TGTGCCAGCAGCTTCCCGGGGAGCTCCTACGAGCAGTACTTC
CASSFPGSSYEQYF
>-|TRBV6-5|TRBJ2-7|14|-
TGTGCCAGCAGTCGCGGGACGGGGACCTACGAGCAGTACTTC
CASSRGTGTYEQYF
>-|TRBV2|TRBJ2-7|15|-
TGTGCCAGCAGTGGGGCGGGGGCGAGGGGATACGAGCAGTACTTC
CASSGAGARGYEQYF
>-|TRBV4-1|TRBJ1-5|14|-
TGCGCCAGCAGCCGGGACACCCGAGGGCAGCCCCAGCATTTT
CASSRDTRGQPQHF
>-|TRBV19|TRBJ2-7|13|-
TGTGCCAGTAGTATGGGGGCCTACTACGAGCAGTACTTC
CASSMGAYYEQYF
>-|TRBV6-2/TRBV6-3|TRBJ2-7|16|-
TGTGCCAGCAGTTACGACTCTCCAGGGAGGAACTACGAGCAGTACTTC
CASSYDSPGRNYEQYF
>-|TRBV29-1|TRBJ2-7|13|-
TGCAGCGTTGAAGGGGCAGGGACCTACGAGCAGTACTTC
CSVEGAGTYEQYF
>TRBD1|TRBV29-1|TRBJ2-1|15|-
TGCAGCGTTGGAGGGCTCGGACAGGGACGGAGTGAGCAGTTCTTC
CSVGGLGQGRSEQFF
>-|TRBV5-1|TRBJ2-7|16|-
TGCGCCAGCAGCCCCCCGACAGGACCCAGAGACTACGAGCAGTACTTC
CASSPPTGPRDYEQYF
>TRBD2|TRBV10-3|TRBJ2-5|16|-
TGTGCCATCAGTGGGGGACTAGCGGGGGAGCAAGAGACCCAGTACTTC
CAISGGLAGEQETQYF
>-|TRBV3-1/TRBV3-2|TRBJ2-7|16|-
TGTGCCAGCAGCCCCCACTCGGGACACTCCTCCTACGAGCAGTACTTC
CASSPHSGHSSYEQYF
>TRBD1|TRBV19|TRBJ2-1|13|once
TGTGCCAGTAGCCACCGGGGGGACAGGGACAAGTTCTTC
CASSHRGDRDKFF
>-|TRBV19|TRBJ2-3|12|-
TGTGCCAGTAGTGTTCAGACAGATACGCAGTATTTT
CASSVQTDTQYF
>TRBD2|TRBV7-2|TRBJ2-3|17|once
TGTGCCAGCAGCGGGGGGAGGGGCGGCCCCCTTGGGGATACGCAGTATTTT
CASSGGRGGPLGDTQYF
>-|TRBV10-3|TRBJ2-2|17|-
TGTGCCATCAGTGAGAGGGGGGCAGGGGGTTCGACCGGGGAGCTGTTTTTT
CAISERGAGGSTGELFF
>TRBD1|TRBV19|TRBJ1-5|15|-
TGTGCCAGTAGGAGGGGACAGGGAATATACCAGCCCCAGCATTTT
CASRRGQGIYQPQHF
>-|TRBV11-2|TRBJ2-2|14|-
TGTGCCAGCAGCTTTCAGGGGATCGCCGGGGAGCTGTTTTTT
CASSFQGIAGELFF
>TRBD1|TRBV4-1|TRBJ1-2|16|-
TGCGCCAGCAGCCAAGATCAGGGGGCGCATTCCCAAGGCTACACCTTC
CASSQDQGAHSQGYTF
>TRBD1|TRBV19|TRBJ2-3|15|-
TGTGCCAGTAGTGTGGAGGACAGGGTGGGAGATACGCAGTATTTT
CASSVEDRVGDTQYF
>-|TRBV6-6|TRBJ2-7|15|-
TGTGCCAGCAGTTTGGGTTTGACTAGTACCTACGAGCAGTACTTC
CASSLGLTSTYEQYF
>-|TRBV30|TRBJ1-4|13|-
TGTGCCTGGGCAGGGGCGAAGGGTGAAAAACTGTTTTTT
CAWAGAKGEKLFF
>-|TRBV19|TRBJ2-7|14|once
TGTGCCAGTAGTATAGGAGGGATTCGCCACGAGCAGTACTTC
CASSIGGIRHEQYF
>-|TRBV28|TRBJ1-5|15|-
TGTGCCAGCAGTTTAACGAGCCCAGGGAAGCAGCCCCAGCATTTT
CASSLTSPGKQPQHF
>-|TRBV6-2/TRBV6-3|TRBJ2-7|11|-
TGTGCCAGCAGCATCCGGGAGAAGCAGTACTTC
CASSIREKQYF
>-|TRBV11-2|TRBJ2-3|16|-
TGTGCCAGCAGCTTAGGCGGAGTGGTGGAAGCAGATACGCAGTATTTT
CASSLGGVVEADTQYF
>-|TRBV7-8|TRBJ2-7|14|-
TGTGCCAGCAGCTTAGTCGCGCCTTCCTACGAGCAGTACTTC
CASSLVAPSYEQYF
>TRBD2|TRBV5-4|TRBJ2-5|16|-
TGTGCCAGCAGCTTAGGAGGACTAGCGGGGAAAGAGACCCAGTACTTC
CASSLGGLAGKETQYF
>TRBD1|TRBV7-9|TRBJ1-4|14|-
TGTGCCAGCAGCTCCAGGGGGACTAATGAAAAACTGTTTTTT
CASSSRGTNEKLFF
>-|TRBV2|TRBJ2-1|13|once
TGTGCCAGCCGGCAAGGGGTCTACAATGAGCAGTTCTTC
CASRQGVYNEQFF
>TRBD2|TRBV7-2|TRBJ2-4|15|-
TGTGCCAGCAGCTTAGGGGGAGGGGTCAAAAACATTCAGTACTTC
CASSLGGGVKNIQYF
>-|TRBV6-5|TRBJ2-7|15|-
TGTGCCAGCAGTTACTCCCCCGGACAGCTCTACGAGCAGTACTTC
CASSYSPGQLYEQYF
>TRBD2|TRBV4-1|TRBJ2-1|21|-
TGCGCCAGCAGCCAAGGCCGGCTAGCGGGGGGGCAGAGAGGCTCCTACAATGAGCAGTTCTTC
CASSQGRLAGGQRGSYNEQFF
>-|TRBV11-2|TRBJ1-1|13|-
TGTGCCAGCAGCTTAGAACGGAGCACTGAAGCTTTCTTT
CASSLERSTEAFF
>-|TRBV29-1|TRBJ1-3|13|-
TGCAGCGTTGACGGAGGTGACGGAAACACCATATATTTT
CSVDGGDGNTIYF
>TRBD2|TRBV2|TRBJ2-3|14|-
TGTGCCAGCAGCGGGGGGAGAAGCACAGATACGCAGTATTTT
CASSGGRSTDTQYF
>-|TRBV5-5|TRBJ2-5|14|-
TGTGCCAGCAGCTTGGGACAGAACCAAGAGACCCAGTACTTC
CASSLGQNQETQYF
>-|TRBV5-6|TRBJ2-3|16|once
TGTGCCAGCAGCTTGTTTGCGCGGGGGCAGATAGATACGCAGTATTTT
CASSLFARGQIDTQYF
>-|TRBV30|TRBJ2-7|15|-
TGTGCCTGGACCCTCCCTGGGCAGGGAAACTACGAGCAGTACTTC
CAWTLPGQGNYEQYF
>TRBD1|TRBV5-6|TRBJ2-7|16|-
TGTGCCAGCAGCTCCTTTACCGGGACAGGATCCTACGAGCAGTACTTC
CASSSFTGTGSYEQYF
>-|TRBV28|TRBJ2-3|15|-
TGTGCCAGCAGTTTGGGGGCTGTGTATCGTGATACGCAGTATTTT
CASSLGAVYRDTQYF
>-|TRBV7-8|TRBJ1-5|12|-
TGTGCCAGCAGCTTACCAAATCAGCCCCAGCATTTT
CASSLPNQPQHF
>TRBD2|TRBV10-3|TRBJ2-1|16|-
TGTGCCATCAGGGGCCCCGTCACTAGCGGCGGCAATGAGCAGTTCTTC
CAIRGPVTSGGNEQFF
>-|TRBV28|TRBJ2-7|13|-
TGTGCCAGCAGTTTGGGGAGTGCCTACGAGCAGTACTTC
CASSLGSAYEQYF
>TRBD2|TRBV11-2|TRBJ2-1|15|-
TGTGCCAGCAGCTCGACTAGCGGGGTTTACAATGAGCAGTTCTTC
CASSSTSGVYNEQFF
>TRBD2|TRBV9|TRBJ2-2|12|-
TGTGCCAGCAGCGCTCAGCGGGGCGAGCTGTTTTTT
CASSAQRGELFF
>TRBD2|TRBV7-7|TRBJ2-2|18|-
TGTGCCAGCAGCTCCGATATCGCTAGCGGGGGGTGGACCGGGGAGCTGTTTTTT
CASSSDIASGGWTGELFF
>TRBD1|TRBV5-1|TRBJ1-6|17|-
TGCGCCAGCAGCTCATCAGGACAGGGCGGCTATAATTCACCCCTCCACTTT
CASSSSGQGGYNSPLHF
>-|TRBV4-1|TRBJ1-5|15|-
TGCGCCAGCAGCCAAGATTTGGGGGGTCTTCAGCCCCAGCATTTT
CASSQDLGGLQPQHF
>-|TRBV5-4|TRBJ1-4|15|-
TGTGCCAGCAGCTTGAAGGGGGGAGGGGGAGAAAAACTGTTTTTT
CASSLKGGGGEKLFF
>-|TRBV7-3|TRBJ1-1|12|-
TGTGCCAGCAGGGGCGCGAACACTGAAGCTTTCTTT
CASRGANTEAFF
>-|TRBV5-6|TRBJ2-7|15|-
TGTGCCAGCAGCCCTCGCAGGGGGGAATACTACGAGCAGTACTTC
CASSPRRGEYYEQYF
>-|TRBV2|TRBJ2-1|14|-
TGTGCCAGCAGTGATTCCCGGACAGTAAATGAGCAGTTCTTC
CASSDSRTVNEQFF
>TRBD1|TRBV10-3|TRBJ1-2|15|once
TGTGCCATCAGTGAGACCGGGACAGGGAACTATGGCTACACCTTC
CAISETGTGNYGYTF
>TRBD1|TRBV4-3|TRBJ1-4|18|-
TGCGCCAGCAGCCAAGATTCCACGACAGGGGGCACTAATGAAAAACTGTTTTTT
CASSQDSTTGGTNEKLFF
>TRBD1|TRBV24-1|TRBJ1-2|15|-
TGTGCCACCAGTGAGTTTGACAGGGAGGCCGGTGGCTACACCTTC
CATSEFDREAGGYTF